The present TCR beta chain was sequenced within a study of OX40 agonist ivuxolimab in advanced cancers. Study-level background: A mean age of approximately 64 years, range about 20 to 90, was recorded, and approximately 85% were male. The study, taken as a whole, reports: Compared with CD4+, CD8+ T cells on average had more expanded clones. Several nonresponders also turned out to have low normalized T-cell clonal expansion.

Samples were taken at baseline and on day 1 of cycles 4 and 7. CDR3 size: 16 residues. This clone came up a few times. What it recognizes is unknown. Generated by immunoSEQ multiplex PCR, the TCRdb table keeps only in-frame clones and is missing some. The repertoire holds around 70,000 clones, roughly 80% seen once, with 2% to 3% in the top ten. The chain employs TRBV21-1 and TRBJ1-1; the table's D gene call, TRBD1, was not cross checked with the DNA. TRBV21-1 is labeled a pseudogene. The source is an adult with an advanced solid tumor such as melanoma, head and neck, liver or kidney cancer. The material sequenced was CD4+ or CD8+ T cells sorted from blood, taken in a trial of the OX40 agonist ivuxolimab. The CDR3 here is CASSKLIGGRATEAFF. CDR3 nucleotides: TGTGCCAGCAGCAAGCTTATTGGGGGCCGGGCCACTGAAGCTTTCTTT.